This TCR beta chain was sequenced in a study of tumor and adjacent non-tumor tissue in lung cancer. TCRbeta libraries were built with three rounds of nested PCR, modified from ARM-PCR. MiXCR was run by TCRdb on the multiplex PCR reads, yielding one entry per CDR3 protein. The sample lists 90,000 to 100,000 distinct CDR3 sequences; 75% to 90% were seen once. With 6 bases removed from V and 3 bases from J, the gap between germline ends came to 15 bases. The CDR3 covers 13 residues. Germline assignment: CDR1 DFQATT and CDR2 SNEGSKA (reference sequence). The template was RNA from unsorted bulk tissue. The normal lung tissue was taken more than 3 cm from the tumor edge. Notes on this clonotype: A much larger clone lies one base from this, so it may be a read error.

The chain employs TRBV20-1 and TRBJ2-7; the D call may be TRBD1 or TRBD2 (5 bases each). Input material: distant non-tumor lung tissue. The TCR sequence derives from a man aged 55 to 69 with small cell lung cancer. This chain's CDR3 is CSAVHRDHYEQYF. The CDR3 DNA follows: TGCAGTGCAGTCCACCGGGACCACTACGAGCAGTACTTC.